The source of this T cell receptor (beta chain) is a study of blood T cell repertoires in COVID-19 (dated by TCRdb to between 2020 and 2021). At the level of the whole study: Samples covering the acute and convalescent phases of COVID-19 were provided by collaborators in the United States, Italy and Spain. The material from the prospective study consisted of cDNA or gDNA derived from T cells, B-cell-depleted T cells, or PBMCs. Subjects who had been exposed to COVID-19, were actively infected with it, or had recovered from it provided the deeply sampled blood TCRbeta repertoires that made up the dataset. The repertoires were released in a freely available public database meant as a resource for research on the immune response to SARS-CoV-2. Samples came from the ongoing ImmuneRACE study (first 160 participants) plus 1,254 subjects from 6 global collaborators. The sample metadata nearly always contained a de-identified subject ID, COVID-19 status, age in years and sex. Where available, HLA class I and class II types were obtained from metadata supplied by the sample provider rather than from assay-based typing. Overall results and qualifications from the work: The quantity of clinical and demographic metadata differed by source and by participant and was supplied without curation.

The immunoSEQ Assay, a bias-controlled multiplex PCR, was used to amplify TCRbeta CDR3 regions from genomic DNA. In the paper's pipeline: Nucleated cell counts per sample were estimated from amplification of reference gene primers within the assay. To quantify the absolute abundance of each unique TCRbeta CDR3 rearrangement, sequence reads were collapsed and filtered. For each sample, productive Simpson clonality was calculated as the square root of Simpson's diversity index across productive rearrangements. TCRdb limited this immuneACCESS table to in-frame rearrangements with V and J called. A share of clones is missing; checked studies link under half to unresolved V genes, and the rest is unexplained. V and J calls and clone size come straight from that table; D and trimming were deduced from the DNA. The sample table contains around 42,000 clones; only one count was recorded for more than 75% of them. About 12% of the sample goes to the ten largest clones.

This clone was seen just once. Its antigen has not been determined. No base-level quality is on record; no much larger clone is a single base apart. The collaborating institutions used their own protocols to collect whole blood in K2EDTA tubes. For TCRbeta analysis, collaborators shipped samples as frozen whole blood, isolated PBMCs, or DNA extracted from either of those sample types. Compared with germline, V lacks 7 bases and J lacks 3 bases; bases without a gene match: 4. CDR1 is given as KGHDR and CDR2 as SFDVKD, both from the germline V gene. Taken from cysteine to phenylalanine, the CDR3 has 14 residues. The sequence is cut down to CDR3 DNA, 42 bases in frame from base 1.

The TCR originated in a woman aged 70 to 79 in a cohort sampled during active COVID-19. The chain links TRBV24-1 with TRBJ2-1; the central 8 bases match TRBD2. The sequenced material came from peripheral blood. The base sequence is TGTGCCACCAGGGGGACTAGGGACTACAATGAGCAGTTCTTC. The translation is CATRGTRDYNEQFF.